This entry features one T cell receptor (beta chain) sequence. The sample comes from a study of cytomegalovirus exposure and HLA in healthy donors. Repertoires were generated with immunoSEQ multiplex PCR, while TCRdb's copy carries only in-frame clones and drops some. The table has about 83,000 clones, around 96% seen once; the top ten hold about 1.3%. This CDR3 spans 12 amino acids. V shed 3 bases and J 7 bases; nucleotides not matched to a gene: 2. Germline-derived CDR1 and CDR2 are KGHSH and LQKENI. The chain has TRBV18 and TRBJ1-1; 7 bases agree with TRBD1. The sequenced material came from PBMCs. This sequence originates from a woman between 18 and 29 years old in good health and CMV-seronegative. The CDR3 nucleotides read TGTGCCAGCTCACCTTACAGGGGTGAAGCTTTCTTT. Amino acid sequence: CASSPYRGEAFF.